The clone carrying this T cell receptor beta chain was counted a single time. Its antigen is unidentified. Method: immunoSEQ multiplex PCR; TCRdb's copy keeps in-frame clones and lacks some. This table has 120,000 or so clones, approximately 88% appearing once. V was clipped by 10 bases and J by 2 bases, with 15 bases between them. CDR3 length: 14 amino acids. Germline V gives CDR1 MDHEN, CDR2 SYDVKM. The entry originates in a study of T cell responses to AZD1222 COVID-19 vaccine. Study results and limitations: Reports indicate that nearly half of spike-specific TCRs are directed at unmutated variant regions.

The sample was peripheral blood, taken on day 0 of AZD1222 vaccination. The chain links TRBV28 to TRBJ1-5; tentatively, D is TRBD1 (6 bases). This clonotype was obtained from an adult in good health. CDR3 protein: CANAQGLGNQPQHF. DNA of the CDR3: TGTGCCAACGCCCAGGGGTTAGGCAATCAGCCCCAGCATTTT.